What follows are 13 T cell receptor beta chains derived from one specimen sequenced in a study of CD8+ T cells in alopecia areata. cDNA reverse transcribed from extracted RNA served as the sequencing template. Only in-frame clones appear in the TCRdb table, and some are missing; sequencing was by immunoSEQ multiplex PCR. The table has 150,000 to 200,000 clones, about 60% seen once. Treatment described: oral pan-JAK inhibitor, 5-10 mg twice daily. The source was CD8+ T cells sorted from blood, collected at week 24, from a patient treated with tofacitinib. Receptors were obtained from a human donor with alopecia areata.

CDR3 region: CASSEPGQLNTEAFF. CDR3 sequence (DNA): TGTGCCAGCTCAGAGCCGGGACAGCTCAACACTGAAGCTTTCTTT. V gene TRBV18 combines with J gene TRBJ1-1; TRBD1 matches 7 bases. This CDR3 has 15 residues. Unmatched junction bases numbered 8, after V lost 5 bases and J lost 2 bases. CDR1 and CDR2 (germline): KGHSH, LQKENI.

The chain joins TRBV10-3 to TRBJ2-7, with D perhaps matching TRBD2 (5 bases). This CDR3 is 14 amino acids long. The germline V gene encodes CDR1 ENHRY and CDR2 SYGVKD. Trimming left V 1 base short and J 4 bases short, with 11 bases between. The CDR3 DNA reads TGTGCCATCAGTGAGTGGAGGCCTTATTACGAGCAGTACTTC. It is translated as CAISEWRPYYEQYF.

The chain is built from TRBV4-1 and TRBJ1-2; D unresolved. Trimming took off 0 bases at V and 4 bases at J, with 12 bases between the two ends. Germline V CDR1 and CDR2: MGHRA, YSYEKL. This CDR3 region has 15 residues. Here the CDR3 reads CASSQEGGLGYGYTF. CDR3 nucleotide sequence: TGCGCCAGCAGCCAAGAAGGCGGGTTGGGCTATGGCTACACCTTC.

This clone was seen a handful of times. This chain connects TRBV2 to TRBJ2-4; 8 nucleotides match TRBD2. Germline trimming cut 0 bases from V and 0 bases from J; bases unmatched to any gene: 4. The CDR3 is made up of 17 amino acids. Germline-derived CDR1 and CDR2 are SNHLY and FYNNEI. The chain's CDR3 is CASSEASGELAKNIQYF. The CDR3 coding sequence is TGTGCCAGCAGTGAAGCTAGCGGGGAGCTAGCCAAAAACATTCAGTACTTC.

This clone was detected a few times. The chain carries TRBV7-9 and TRBJ2-5; 10 bases fit TRBD1. CDR1 is SEHNR and CDR2 is FQNEAQ in the germline V gene (reference sequence). The V and J ends lost 4 bases and 4 bases, in that order; junction bases with no gene match: 3. The CDR3 runs to 14 residues. The CDR3 bases are TGTGCCAGCAGCTCTGGACAGGGGGTAGAGACCCAGTACTTC. Encoded protein: CASSSGQGVETQYF.

V is TRBV30 and J is TRBJ1-5, with D possibly TRBD1 on 5 matching bases. The CDR3 is 13 amino acids. V was clipped by 0 bases and J by 5 bases, with 8 bases between them. The germline gives CDR1 GTSNPN, CDR2 SVGIG (reference sequence). CDR3 coding DNA: TGTGCCTGGAGTGTAGGGGAGTATCAGCCCCAGCATTTT. Protein sequence: CAWSVGEYQPQHF.

The CDR3 here is CARPSTGTGEHNEQFF. Written as DNA, the CDR3 is TGTGCCAGACCCTCTACCGGGACAGGCGAACACAATGAGCAGTTCTTC. The chain uses TRBV25-1 and TRBJ2-1; 8 bases are shared with TRBD1. The germline V gene has CDR1 MGHDK and CDR2 SYGVNS. V dropped 9 bases and J dropped 5; count of bases not matched to a gene: 15. The CDR3 consists of 16 residues.

The chain carries TRBV30 and TRBJ2-1; D remains ambiguous. V was cut by 5 bases and J by 5 bases, with 4 bases left in between. Germline V gene sequence: CDR1 GTSNPN, CDR2 SVGIG (reference sequence). CDR3 length: 10 amino acids. DNA for the CDR3: TGTGCCTGGGGGGACAATGAGCAGTTCTTC. Protein product: CAWGDNEQFF.

On this clone itself: Relative to the germline gene, one junction end is altered; a read error may explain this. The rearrangement uses TRBV15 and TRBJ1-4, with D maybe TRBD1 (5 bases). This CDR3 is built from 16 residues. The germline V gene has CDR1 LNHNV and CDR2 YYDKDF (reference sequence). Here the CDR3 DNA reads TGTGCCACCAGCAGGGCCGGGGGTGCCGCGGATGAAAAACTATTTTTT. Its protein product is CATSRAGGAADEKLFF. The full variable domain, with the rest looked up from reference TRBV15 and TRBJ1-4, is DAMVIQNPRYQVTQFGKPVTLSCSQTLNHNVMYWYQQKSSQAPKLLFHYYDKDFNNEADTPDNFQSRRPNTSFCFLDIRSPGLGDTAMYLCATSRAGGAADEKLFFGSGTQLSVL.

The chain links TRBV14 to TRBJ2-5; TRBD2 might be the D (6 bases). The CDR3 runs to 13 residues. The germline V gene encodes CDR1 SGHDN and CDR2 FVKESK. V lost 1 base and J 7 bases, leaving 10 bases between the germline ends. CDR3 in DNA: TGTGCCAGCAGCCAAGCTAAGGGAGGGACCCAGTACTTC. The encoded protein is CASSQAKGGTQYF.

Many counts were recorded for this clone. The chain recombines TRBV2 with TRBJ2-7, with D perhaps matching TRBD1 or TRBD2 (5 bases each). The V end lost 5 bases, the J end lost 2 bases, and 16 bases lay between the germline ends. Germline lookup yields CDR1 SNHLY and CDR2 FYNNEI. The CDR3 contains 15 residues. The CDR3, as DNA: TGTGCCAGCAGTTACTCCTCCGGGGACCCCTACGAGCAGTACTTC. Its translation is CASSYSSGDPYEQYF.

The chain links TRBV10-3 to TRBJ2-1; D remains ambiguous. V lost 0 bases and J 5 bases, leaving 14 bases between the germline ends. Germline V gives CDR1 ENHRY, CDR2 SYGVKD. The CDR3 has 16 residues. Here the CDR3 reads CAISESSRTDDNEQFF. CDR3 in DNA: TGTGCCATCAGTGAGTCTAGCAGGACGGATGACAATGAGCAGTTCTTC.

The chain joins TRBV7-6 to TRBJ2-5; D could derive from TRBD1 or TRBD2 (5 bases each). V shed 5 bases and J shed 5 bases, with 18 bases lying between them. The CDR3 sequence is 15 residues long. Per germline, CDR1 SGHVS and CDR2 FNYEAQ. CDR3 amino acids: CASSDRDLSRETQYF. As DNA, the CDR3 is TGTGCCAGCAGCGATAGGGACCTTTCAAGGGAGACCCAGTACTTC.